This TCR beta chain was captured in a study of blood T cell repertoires in COVID-19. Using immunoSEQ multiplex PCR, the repertoire was profiled, and TCRdb retains in-frame clones only, with some absent. Of under 200,000 clones listed, roughly 93% were seen once; the top ten hold roughly 2.1%. This CDR3 contains 14 residues. The germline CDR1 and CDR2 sequences are SGDLS and YYNGEE. V dropped 1 base and J dropped 1 base, with 8 bases sitting between them. This clonotype was sampled from a man aged 18 to 35 with acute or convalescent COVID-19. The gene calls are TRBV9 and TRBJ2-5, with a weak D call TRBD1 (5 bases). Sample: peripheral blood. The CDR3 nucleotides are TGTGCCAGCAGCGTATCCAGGGCCCAAGAGACCCAGTACTTC. Translation gives CASSVSRAQETQYF.